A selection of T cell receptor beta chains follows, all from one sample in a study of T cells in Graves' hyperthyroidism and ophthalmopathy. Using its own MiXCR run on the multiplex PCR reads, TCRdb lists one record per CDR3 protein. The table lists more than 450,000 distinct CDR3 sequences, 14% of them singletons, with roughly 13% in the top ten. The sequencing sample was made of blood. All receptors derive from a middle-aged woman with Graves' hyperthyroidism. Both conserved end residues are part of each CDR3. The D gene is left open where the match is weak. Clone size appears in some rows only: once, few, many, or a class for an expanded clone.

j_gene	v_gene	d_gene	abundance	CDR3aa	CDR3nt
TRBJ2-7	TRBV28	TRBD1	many	CASSDAPGTGAYEQYF	TGTGCCAGCAGTGACGCACCCGGGACAGGGGCCTACGAGCAGTACTTC
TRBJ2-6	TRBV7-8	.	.	CASTLQSSGANVLTF	TGTGCCAGCACCCTACAGAGCTCTGGGGCCAACGTCCTGACTTTC
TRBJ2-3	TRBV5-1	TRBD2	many	CASSRGTSGSTDTQYF	TGCGCCAGCAGCCGAGGGACTAGCGGGAGCACAGATACGCAGTATTTT
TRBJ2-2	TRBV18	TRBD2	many	CASSSWTSYTGELFF	TGTGCCAGCTCATCTTGGACTAGCTATACCGGGGAGCTGTTTTTT
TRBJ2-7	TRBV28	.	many	CASSSEDTGPSGVWAYEQYF	TGTGCCAGCAGTTCAGAGGACACTGGACCGTCTGGGGTTTGGGCCTACGAGCAGTACTTC
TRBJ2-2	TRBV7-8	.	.	CASSSDGNTGELFF	TGTGCCAGCAGCTCGGACGGTAACACCGGGGAGCTGTTTTTT
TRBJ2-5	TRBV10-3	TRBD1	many	CAISDRGQETQYF	TGTGCCATCAGTGACAGGGGGCAAGAGACCCAGTACTTC
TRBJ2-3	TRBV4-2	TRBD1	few	CASSHQGAKPSTDTQYF	TGTGCCAGCAGCCACCAGGGGGCCAAACCTAGCACAGATACGCAGTATTTT
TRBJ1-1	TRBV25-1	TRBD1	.	CASRTGGVTEAFF	TGTGCCAGCAGAACAGGGGGCGTCACTGAAGCTTTCTTT
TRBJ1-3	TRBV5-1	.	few	CASSLTPRGGPKNGNTIYF	TGCGCCAGCAGCTTGACCCCTCGGGGAGGGCCAAAAAATGGAAACACCATATATTTT
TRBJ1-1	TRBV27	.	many	CASSFGGNMNTEAFF	TGTGCCAGCAGTTTTGGCGGTAACATGAACACTGAAGCTTTCTTT
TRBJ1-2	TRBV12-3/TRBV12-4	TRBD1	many	CASSRGQASNYGYTF	TGTGCCAGCAGCCGGGGACAGGCCTCTAACTATGGCTACACCTTC
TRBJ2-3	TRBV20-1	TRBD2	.	CSARDQYPGLAGRTDTQYF	TGCAGTGCTAGAGATCAGTACCCGGGACTAGCGGGACGTACAGATACGCAGTATTTT
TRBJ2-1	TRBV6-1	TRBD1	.	CASSPQVGTGGKVFHNEQFF	TGTGCCAGCAGTCCCCAGGTGGGGACAGGGGGCAAAGTTTTCCACAATGAGCAGTTCTTC
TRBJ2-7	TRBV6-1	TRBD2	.	CASGLAAYEQYF	TGTGCCAGCGGACTAGCTGCGTACGAGCAGTACTTC
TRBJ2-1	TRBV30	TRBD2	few	CAWSALGTSYNEQFF	TGTGCCTGGAGTGCCCTTGGGACTAGCTACAATGAGCAGTTCTTC
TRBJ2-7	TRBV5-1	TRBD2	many	CASSYLLAGGTDEQYF	TGCGCCAGCAGCTACCTGCTAGCGGGAGGTACTGACGAGCAGTACTTC
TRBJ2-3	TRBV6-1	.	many	CASSAEGGARTDTQYF	TGTGCCAGCAGTGCCGAAGGGGGGGCGCGGACAGATACGCAGTATTTT
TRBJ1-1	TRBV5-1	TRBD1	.	CASSLLGQDNTEAFF	TGCGCCAGCAGCCTATTGGGACAGGACAACACTGAAGCTTTCTTT
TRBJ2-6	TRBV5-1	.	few	CASSLQPGSGANVLTF	TGCGCCAGCAGCTTGCAACCGGGCTCTGGGGCCAACGTCCTGACTTTC
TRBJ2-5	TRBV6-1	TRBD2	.	CASRWTSGEETQYF	TGTGCCAGCAGATGGACTAGCGGCGAAGAGACCCAGTACTTC
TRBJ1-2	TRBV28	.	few	CASSCRVYNYGYTF	TGTGCCAGCAGTTGCAGGGTCTACAACTATGGCTACACCTTC
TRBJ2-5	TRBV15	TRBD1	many	CATSRVEGQGRWTQYF	TGTGCCACCAGCAGAGTGGAGGGACAGGGACGGTGGACCCAGTACTTC
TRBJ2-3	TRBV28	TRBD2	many	CASSLGRRETSDTQYF	TGTGCCAGCAGTTTGGGGCGGCGGGAGACCTCTGATACGCAGTATTTT
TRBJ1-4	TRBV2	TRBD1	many	CASRNRGVDEKLFF	TGTGCCAGCAGAAACAGGGGGGTTGATGAAAAACTGTTTTTT
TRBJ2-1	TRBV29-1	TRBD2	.	CSAEGLAGGPYNEQFF	TGCAGCGCCGAGGGACTAGCGGGAGGGCCCTACAATGAGCAGTTCTTC
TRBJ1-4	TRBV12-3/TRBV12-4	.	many	CASSPTGPHEKLFF	TGTGCCAGCAGCCCGACAGGCCCCCATGAAAAACTGTTTTTT
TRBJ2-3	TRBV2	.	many	CAIRRLVSTDTQYF	TGTGCCATCAGGCGACTAGTGAGTACAGATACGCAGTATTTT
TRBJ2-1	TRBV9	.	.	CASSVGNVPRSLFF	TGTGCCAGCAGCGTAGGGAACGTACCCCGGTCCCTGTTCTTC
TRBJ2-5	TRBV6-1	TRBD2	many	CASRLGLAGETQYF	TGTGCCAGCAGGTTGGGACTAGCGGGAGAGACCCAGTACTTC
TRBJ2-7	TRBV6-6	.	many	CASSYSGHSSYEQYF	TGTGCCAGCAGTTACTCGGGACACTCTTCCTACGAGCAGTACTTC
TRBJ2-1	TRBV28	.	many	CASRTPGYYNEQFF	TGTGCCAGCAGGACGCCGGGCTACTACAATGAGCAGTTCTTC
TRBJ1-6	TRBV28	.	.	CASSSPPGPLHF	TGTGCCAGCAGCTCCCCTCCGGGCCCCCTCCACTTT
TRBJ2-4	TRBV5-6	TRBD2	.	CASSDRSSPGLAVAKNIQYF	TGTGCCAGCAGCGACAGGTCCTCTCCGGGACTAGCGGTAGCCAAAAACATTCAGTACTTC
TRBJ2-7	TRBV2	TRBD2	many	CASMETSGYEQYF	TGTGCCAGCATGGAGACTAGCGGCTACGAGCAGTACTTC
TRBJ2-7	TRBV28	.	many	CASSDTELHEQYF	TGTGCCAGCAGTGACACCGAGCTCCACGAGCAGTACTTC
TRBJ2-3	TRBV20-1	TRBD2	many	CSAGTSRDTQYF	TGCAGTGCGGGGACTAGCCGGGATACGCAGTATTTT
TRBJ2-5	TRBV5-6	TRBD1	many	CASSFGTVGETQYF	TGTGCCAGCAGCTTCGGGACAGTGGGGGAGACCCAGTACTTC
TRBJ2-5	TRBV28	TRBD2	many	CASSPGTSGRALSRETQYF	TGTGCCAGCAGCCCCGGGACTAGCGGGAGGGCCCTTTCCCGTGAGACCCAGTACTTC
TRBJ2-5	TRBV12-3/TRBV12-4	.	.	CASSWMGEAQYF	TGTGCCAGCAGTTGGATGGGAGAGGCCCAGTACTTC
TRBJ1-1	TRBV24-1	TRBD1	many	CATSTAGTANTEAFF	TGTGCCACCAGTACGGCCGGGACAGCGAACACTGAAGCTTTCTTT
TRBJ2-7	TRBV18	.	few	CASSPGAGVGEQYF	TGTGCCAGCTCACCGGGGGCGGGAGTCGGCGAGCAGTACTTC
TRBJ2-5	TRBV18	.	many	CASSSTQETQYF	TGTGCCAGCTCATCGACCCAAGAGACCCAGTACTTC
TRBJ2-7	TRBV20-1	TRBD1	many	CSANAGTGDIYEQYF	TGCAGTGCTAATGCCGGGACAGGCGATATCTACGAGCAGTACTTC
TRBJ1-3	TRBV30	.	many	CAWSYGVGNTIYF	TGTGCCTGGAGCTACGGAGTCGGAAACACCATATATTTT
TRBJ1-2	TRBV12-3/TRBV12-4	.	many	CASSPDRTYGYTF	TGTGCCAGCAGTCCGGATCGAACCTATGGCTACACCTTC
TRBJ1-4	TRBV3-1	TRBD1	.	CASSQSGTGTGGDEKLFF	TGTGCCAGCAGCCAATCCGGAACCGGGACAGGGGGCGATGAAAAACTGTTTTTT
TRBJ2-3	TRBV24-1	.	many	CATSDSILVPGTDTQYF	TGTGCCACCAGTGATTCGATACTAGTCCCGGGCACAGATACGCAGTATTTT
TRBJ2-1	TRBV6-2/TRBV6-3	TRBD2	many	CASSRPGTSGSYDEQFF	TGTGCCAGCAGTCGACCCGGGACTAGCGGGAGTTATGATGAGCAGTTCTTC
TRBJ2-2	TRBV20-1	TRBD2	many	CSAREQTGLVTKGGTGELFF	TGCAGTGCTAGAGAACAAACGGGACTAGTCACCAAAGGAGGCACCGGGGAGCTGTTTTTT
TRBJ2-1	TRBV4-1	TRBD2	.	CASSQTSGRNNEQFF	TGCGCCAGCAGCCAGACTAGCGGGAGAAACAATGAGCAGTTCTTC
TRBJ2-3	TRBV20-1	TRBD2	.	CSASGGTSGTSTDTQYF	TGCAGTGCTAGCGGTGGGACTAGCGGGACTAGCACAGATACGCAGTATTTT
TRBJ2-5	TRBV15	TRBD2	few	CATSRETSGGEETQYF	TGTGCCACCAGCAGGGAGACTAGCGGAGGGGAAGAGACCCAGTACTTC
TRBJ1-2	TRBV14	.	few	CASSQVRGYGYTF	TGTGCCAGCAGCCAGGTCAGGGGCTATGGCTACACCTTC
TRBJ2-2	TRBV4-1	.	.	CASSQPAQGGRSTGELFF	TGCGCCAGCAGCCAACCCGCTCAAGGGGGTCGGAGCACCGGGGAGCTGTTTTTT